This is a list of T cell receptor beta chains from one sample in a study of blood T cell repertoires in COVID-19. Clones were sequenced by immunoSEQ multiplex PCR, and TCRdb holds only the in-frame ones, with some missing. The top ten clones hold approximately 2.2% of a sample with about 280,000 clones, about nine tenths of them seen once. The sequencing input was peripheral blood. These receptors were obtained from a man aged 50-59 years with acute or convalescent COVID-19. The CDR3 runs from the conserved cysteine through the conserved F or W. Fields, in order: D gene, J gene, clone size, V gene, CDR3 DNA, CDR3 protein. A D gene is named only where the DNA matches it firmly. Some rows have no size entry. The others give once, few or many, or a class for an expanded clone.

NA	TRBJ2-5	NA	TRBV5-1	TGCGCCAGCAGCTTGGCGGTGCGGGGGCGGGGAATAGGAGAGACCCAGTACTTC	CASSLAVRGRGIGETQYF
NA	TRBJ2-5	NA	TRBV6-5	TGTGCCAGTGGTGGACGGACACAAGAGACCCAGTACTTC	CASGGRTQETQYF
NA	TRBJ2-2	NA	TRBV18	TGTGCCAGCTCACCCTCCGTCCCTCTAGAGCACACCGGGGAGCTGTTTTTT	CASSPSVPLEHTGELFF
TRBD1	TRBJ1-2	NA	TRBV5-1	TGCGCCAGCAGTTCGACAGGGAATCTTGGCTACACCTTC	CASSSTGNLGYTF
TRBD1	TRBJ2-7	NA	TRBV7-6	TGTGCCAGCAGCTTACAAGGCGTCGGACAGGGATACGAGCAGTACTTC	CASSLQGVGQGYEQYF
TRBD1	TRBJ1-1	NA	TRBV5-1	TGCGCCAGCAGCGCTACTCAGGGGGGAGGCACTGAAGCTTTCTTT	CASSATQGGGTEAFF
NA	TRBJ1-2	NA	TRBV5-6	TGTGCCAGCAGCTCTCCTTGGGGGGGGAGCTATGGCTACACCTTC	CASSSPWGGSYGYTF
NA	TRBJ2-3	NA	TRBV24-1	TGTGCCACCAGTGATTATAACAGGGGGGGGACAGATACGCAGTATTTT	CATSDYNRGGTDTQYF
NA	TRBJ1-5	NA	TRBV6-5	TGTGCCACCCGGACAGACTATAGCAATCAGCCCCAGCATTTT	CATRTDYSNQPQHF
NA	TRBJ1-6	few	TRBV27	TGTGCCAGCAGACTACTCAATTCACCCCTCCACTTT	CASRLLNSPLHF
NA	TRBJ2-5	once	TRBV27	TGTGCCAGCAGTCTACCCAGGGGACGGGCCATGGGGGGGGAGACCCAGTACTTC	CASSLPRGRAMGGETQYF
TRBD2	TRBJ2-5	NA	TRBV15	TGTGCCGTCTCCGGCGGGGGGGGACAAGAGACCCAGTACTTC	CAVSGGGGQETQYF
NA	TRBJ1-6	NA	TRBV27	TGTGCCAGCAAAAGCGGCCTACCCCAAAATAATTCACCCCTCCACTTT	CASKSGLPQNNSPLHF
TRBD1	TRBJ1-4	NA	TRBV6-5	TGTGCCAGCAGACCGGGACAGGTTCATGAAAAACTGTTTTTT	CASRPGQVHEKLFF
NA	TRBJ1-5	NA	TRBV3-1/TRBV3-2	TGTGCCAGCAGCCAGGGAGGGAGGTCTGGGGGTACCCAGCATTTT	CASSQGGRSGGTQHF
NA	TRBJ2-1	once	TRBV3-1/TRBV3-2	TGTGCCAGCAGCCAAGACGCGTACAATGAGCAGTTCTTC	CASSQDAYNEQFF
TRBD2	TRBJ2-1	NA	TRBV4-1	TGCGCCAGCAGCCAAATAGCGGGGGCAGATAGCTCCTACAATGAGCAGTTCTTC	CASSQIAGADSSYNEQFF
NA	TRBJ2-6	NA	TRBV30	TGTGCCTGGAGTCCCTTCTCTGGGGCCAACGTCCTGACTTTC	CAWSPFSGANVLTF
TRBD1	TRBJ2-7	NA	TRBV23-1	TGCGCCAGCAGCCATGCGTTAGGGACAGGGAACAACGAGCAGTACTTC	CASSHALGTGNNEQYF
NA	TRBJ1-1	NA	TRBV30	TGTGCCTGGAGTACCAGGGTAGAAGCTTTCTTT	CAWSTRVEAFF
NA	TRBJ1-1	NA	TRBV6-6	TGTGCCAGCAGCCGGGACTGGGGATATAGCACTGAAGCTTTCTTT	CASSRDWGYSTEAFF
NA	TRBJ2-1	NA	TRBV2	TGTGCCAGCAGTGCGGGACTTCCTATCTACAATGAGCAGTTCTTC	CASSAGLPIYNEQFF
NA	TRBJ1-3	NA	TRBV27	TGTGCCAGCAGTTTACGGTCAAACTCTGGAAACACCATATATTTT	CASSLRSNSGNTIYF
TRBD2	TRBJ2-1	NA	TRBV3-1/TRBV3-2	TGTGCCAGCAGCCACCGGACTAGCGGGGAGCTAAATGAGCAGTTCTTC	CASSHRTSGELNEQFF
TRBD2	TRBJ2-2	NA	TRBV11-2	TGTGCCAGCAGCTTCGGGGGGACTCTCACCGGGGAGCTGTTTTTT	CASSFGGTLTGELFF
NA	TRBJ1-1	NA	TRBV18	TGTGCCAGCTCACCACGGAGGACCCCGAACACTGAAGCTTTCTTT	CASSPRRTPNTEAFF
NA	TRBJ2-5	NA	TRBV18	TGTGCCTCCTCTGCGGGGACTGGAAATCGGGAGACCCAGTACTTC	CASSAGTGNRETQYF
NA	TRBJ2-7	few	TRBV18	TGTGCCAGCTCACCTTCCTTGGGCGACTACGAGCAGTACTTC	CASSPSLGDYEQYF
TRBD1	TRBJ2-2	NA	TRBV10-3	TGTGCCATTCGGGGGACAGGGGACGGGGAGCTGTTTTTT	CAIRGTGDGELFF
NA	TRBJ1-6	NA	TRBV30	TGTGCCTGGAAGGGGGTAAATAATTCACCCCTCCACTTT	CAWKGVNNSPLHF
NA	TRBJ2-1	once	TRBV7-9	TGTGCCAGCAGCGCCGACAGGCCCCGAGGCTTCTTC	CASSADRPRGFF
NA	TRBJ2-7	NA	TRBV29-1	TGCAGCGTCGGTGGGGGATACGCGGTCCCGGGGGACGAGCAGTACTTC	CSVGGGYAVPGDEQYF
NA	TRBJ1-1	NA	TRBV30	TGTGCCTGGAGTGTCCAGGGGAGAACTGAAGCTTTCTTT	CAWSVQGRTEAFF
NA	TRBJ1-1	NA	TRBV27	TGTGCCAGCAGTCCCCCGGGGACATCGACCACTGAAGCTTTCTTT	CASSPPGTSTTEAFF
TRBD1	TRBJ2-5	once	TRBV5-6	TGTGCCAGCAGCTTGGAGGGTGGCGACAGGGGGCGGTTAGAGACCCAGTACTTC	CASSLEGGDRGRLETQYF
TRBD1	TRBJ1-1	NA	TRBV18	TGTGCCAGCTCAAGGACAGGGACCACTGAAGCTTTCTTT	CASSRTGTTEAFF
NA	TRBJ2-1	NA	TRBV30	TGTGCCTGGAGCCTCCGGGACACAAAGCAGTTCTTC	CAWSLRDTKQFF
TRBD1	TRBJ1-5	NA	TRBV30	TGTGCCTGGAGTAACCTAGGACAGGGAGACAATCAGCCCCAGCATTTT	CAWSNLGQGDNQPQHF
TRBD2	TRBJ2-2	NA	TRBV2	TGTGCCAGCTCCCCCGGAGGCGGGGGGAACACCGGGGAGCTGTTTTTT	CASSPGGGGNTGELFF
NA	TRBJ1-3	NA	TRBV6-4	TGTGCCAGTTCCCCCACAGCATCTGGAAACACCATATATTTT	CASSPTASGNTIYF
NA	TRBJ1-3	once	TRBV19	TGTGCCAGTACCAGAAGAGGAAACACCATATATTTT	CASTRRGNTIYF
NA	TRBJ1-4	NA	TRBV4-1	TGCGCCAGCAGCTACCTAGGGCAGGGTGGCGGAAAACTGTTTTTT	CASSYLGQGGGKLFF
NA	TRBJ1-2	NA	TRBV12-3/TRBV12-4	TGTGCCAGCAGTCCGACAGTTAACTATGGCTACACCTTC	CASSPTVNYGYTF
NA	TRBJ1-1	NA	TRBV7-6	TGTGCCAGCAGCTTAGAACAAAACACTGAAGCTTTCTTT	CASSLEQNTEAFF
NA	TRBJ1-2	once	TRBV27	TGTGCCAGCGGGCCCAACGGGGGCTATGGCTACACCTTC	CASGPNGGYGYTF
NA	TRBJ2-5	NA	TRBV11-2	TGTGCTTCGCGGGGACTACCACAGGGGGACCAGTACTTC	CASRGLPQGDQYF
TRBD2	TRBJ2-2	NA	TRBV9	TGTGCCAGCAGCGAGGGACTAGCGGGGGACACCGGGGAGCTGTTTTTT	CASSEGLAGDTGELFF
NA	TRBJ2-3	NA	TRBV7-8	TGTGCCAGCAGCTCGGACAGACAGGCTACGCAGTATTTT	CASSSDRQATQYF
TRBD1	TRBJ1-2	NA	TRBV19	TGTGCCAGTAATCTTCCGGGACAGGGGATAAATGACTATGGCTACACCTTC	CASNLPGQGINDYGYTF